The 17 T cell receptor beta chains presented below share a single source sample, sequenced in a study of blood T cells in healthy people across ages. A J-beta primer mix and a sample-barcoded 5' primer were used in a second PCR of roughly 6 to 11 cycles. TCRdb ran MiXCR on the 5' RACE reads and lists one entry per CDR3 protein. The sample lists roughly 730,000 distinct CDR3 sequences, approximately 60% occurring once. Sequencing input: blood. The receptors shown here come from a man aged 35 to 55 in good health.

The chain employs TRBV12-3 or TRBV12-4 and TRBJ2-3; TRBD2 matches 8 bases. V was clipped by 5 bases and J by 4 bases; unmatched bases: 5. There are 14 residues in the CDR3. CDR3 protein: CASSQAGVADTQYF. CDR3 DNA: TGTGCCAGCAGTCAAGCGGGGGTGGCAGATACGCAGTATTTT.

In this sample, this clonotype turned up a few times. The J gene is TRBJ2-1, the V gene TRBV3-1; perhaps D is TRBD1 or TRBD2 (6 bases each). Trimming left V 0 bases short and J 0 bases short, with 15 bases between. The germline V gene has CDR1 LGHDT and CDR2 YNNKEL (reference sequence). This CDR3 has 18 amino acids. Here the CDR3 reads CASSQEGVGGHSYNEQFF. The CDR3 DNA is TGTGCCAGCAGCCAAGAGGGGGTAGGGGGGCACTCCTACAATGAGCAGTTCTTC.

This sequence joins TRBV4-2 and TRBJ1-2; TRBD1 agrees at 9 bases. The V gene's germline CDR1 is LGHNA and CDR2 YNFKEQ. The length of the CDR3 is 16 residues. The ends lost 1 base at V and 6 bases at J; junction bases unmatched: 9. The CDR3 DNA follows: TGTGCCAGCAGCCAAGCTATCCCACAGGGGGCGAATGGCTACACCTTC. This sequence encodes CASSQAIPQGANGYTF.

This chain uses TRBV28 with TRBJ2-7; D may be TRBD2 (5 bases). The CDR3 sequence is 15 residues long. V lost 2 bases, J lost 2 bases, and 13 bases lay in between. Germline assignment: CDR1 MDHEN and CDR2 SYDVKM. The CDR3 region has the DNA TGTGCCAGCAGTTTACGGGGTGACCCAACCTACGAGCAGTACTTC. Amino acid sequence: CASSLRGDPTYEQYF.

This clonotype was seen only a few times. The chain uses TRBV7-2 and TRBJ2-6; 8 positions agree with TRBD2. The V and J ends lost 2 bases and 0 bases, in that order; junction bases with no gene match: 6. CDR3 length: 18 residues. Germline values: CDR1 SGHTA, CDR2 FQGNSA. The CDR3 DNA reads as TGTGCCAGCAGCTTATTTCCAGCGGGGGCCTCTGGGGCCAACGTCCTGACTTTC. Translating gives CASSLFPAGASGANVLTF. The full variable domain, completed using reference TRBV7-2 and TRBJ2-6, is GAGVSQSPSNKVTEKGKDVELRCDPISGHTALYWYRQSLGQGLEFLIYFQGNSAPDKSGLPSDRFSAERTGGSVSTLTIQRTQQEDSAVYLCASSLFPAGASGANVLTFGAGSRLTVL.

In this sample, this clonotype turned up a few times. This chain joins TRBV24-1 and TRBJ2-2; tentative D call: TRBD1 (5 bases). Germline CDR1 reads KGHDR; CDR2 reads SFDVKD. V dropped 1 base and J dropped 5 bases, with 10 bases sitting between them. The CDR3 loop spans 15 amino acids. CDR3 residues: CATSDFSRETGELFF. The DNA of the CDR3 is TGTGCCACCAGTGATTTTTCCAGGGAAACCGGGGAGCTGTTTTTT.

The chain combines TRBV7-6 with TRBJ2-7; D possibly corresponds to TRBD2 (7 bases). Germline loops: CDR1 SGHVS, CDR2 FNYEAQ. V was trimmed by 0 bases and J by 7 bases, leaving 31 bases between them. The CDR3 sequence is 20 residues long. The DNA of the CDR3 is TGTGCCAGCAGCTTAGCGTCTGGGGGGGGCCGCGTTGGGATCTACAATGAGCAGTACTTC. Protein sequence: CASSLASGGGRVGIYNEQYF.

This clonotype was seen only once. V gene TRBV12-3 or TRBV12-4 combines with J gene TRBJ2-4, with TRBD2 matching 8 bases. The ends lost 8 bases at V and 0 bases at J; junction bases unmatched: 6. The CDR3 loop spans 15 amino acids. Here the CDR3 reads CASGSGGLAKNIQYF. CDR3 in DNA: TGTGCCAGCGGAAGCGGGGGCTTAGCCAAAAACATTCAGTACTTC.

In its sample, this clonotype was seen a few times. This sequence joins TRBV2 and TRBJ2-3, with a tentative D call TRBD2 (5 bases). This CDR3 contains 16 residues. Trimming left V 6 bases short and J 0 bases short, with 16 bases between. Germline CDR1 is SNHLY and CDR2 is FYNNEI. In nucleotides, the CDR3 is TGTGCCAGCAGAGGATTTGGGGAGCCTAGCACAGATACGCAGTATTTT. Its protein product is CASRGFGEPSTDTQYF.

The V and J genes are TRBV7-9 and TRBJ2-4; D is unclear. The V end was cut by 5 bases, the J end by 13 bases, with 21 bases between. The CDR3 covers 14 residues. From germline, CDR1 is SEHNR and CDR2 FQNEAQ (reference sequence). The CDR3 region is CASSPVGRYNEQYF. The CDR3 bases are TGTGCCAGCAGCCCGGTAGGACGCTACAATGAGCAGTACTTC.

V is TRBV20-1 and J is TRBJ2-7, with a tentative D call TRBD2 (6 bases). The CDR3 length is 14 residues. Trimming cost V 3 bases and J 7 bases, with 19 bases left between them. Looked up from germline, CDR1 is DFQATT and CDR2 is SNEGSKA (reference sequence). CDR3 nucleotide sequence: TGCAGTGCTAGTCTTATTACGGGAGATAATGAGCAGTACTTC. Encoded protein: CSASLITGDNEQYF.

The table lists this clonotype with a few counts. The CDR3: CSVHRGTEAFF. For the CDR3, the DNA is TGCAGCGTTCACAGGGGAACTGAAGCTTTCTTT. The gene calls are TRBV29-1 and TRBJ1-1, with 7 positions matching TRBD1. V trimming: 5 bases; J trimming: 5 bases; junction bases outside the gene matches: 2. Germline V gives CDR1 SQVTM, CDR2 ANQGSEA. This CDR3 contains 11 residues.

The chain carries TRBV28 and TRBJ1-6; the match to TRBD1 covers 9 bases. In germline, CDR1 is MDHEN, CDR2 SYDVKM. V gave up 5 bases and J gave up 7 bases; unmatched junction bases: 9. The CDR3 is 16 amino acids. Here the CDR3 DNA reads TGTGCCAGCAGTCAGGCTACAGGGGGCGCGAATTCACCCCTCCACTTT. Translating it yields CASSQATGGANSPLHF.

The chain couples TRBV7-2 to TRBJ2-5; D is ambiguous. The germline gives CDR1 SGHTA, CDR2 FQGNSA. The length of the CDR3 is 12 residues. Trimming took off 5 bases at V and 13 bases at J, with 17 bases between the two ends. This chain's CDR3 is CASSLLRTSRYF. The CDR3 nucleotides read TGTGCCAGCAGCCTCCTTAGGACCTCCCGGTACTTC.

This sequence joins TRBV9 and TRBJ2-1; 7 positions match TRBD2. This CDR3 has 15 residues. Trimming took 0 bases from V and 4 from J; bases not matched to a gene: 4. Germline CDR1 reads SGDLS; CDR2 reads YYNGEE. This chain's CDR3 is CASSVAAGVYNEQFF. CDR3 DNA: TGTGCCAGCAGCGTAGCGGCGGGAGTTTACAATGAGCAGTTCTTC.

CDR3 DNA sequence: TGCGCCAGCAGCTTGTTTTCAGGACAGGGGTTGTTGAACACTGAAGCTTTCTTT. Protein product: CASSLFSGQGLLNTEAFF. V usage is TRBV5-1 and J usage is TRBJ1-1; 9 bases are a match to TRBD1. This CDR3 contains 18 residues. Germline V CDR1 and CDR2: SGHRS, YFSETQ. With 1 base clipped from V and 0 bases from J, the junction kept 10 bases outside the gene matches.

The chain has TRBV10-3 and TRBJ2-3; D unresolved. The V gene's germline CDR1 is ENHRY and CDR2 SYGVKD. The CDR3 has 14 amino acids. Trimming cost V 10 bases and J 0 bases, with 14 bases left between them. This CDR3 reads CATVRSASTDTQYF. CDR3 nucleotides: TGTGCCACTGTAAGAAGTGCTAGCACAGATACGCAGTATTTT.